This T cell receptor (beta chain) originates from a study of yellow fever vaccine responses in identical twins. TCRdb reanalysed the RT-PCR reads using MiXCR and keeps one entry per CDR3 protein. The repertoire includes approximately 2,500 distinct CDR3 sequences, roughly 80% of them detected once, and around 9.2% sits in the top ten. The CDR3 runs 14 residues. V shed 5 bases and J 4 bases; nucleotides not matched to a gene: 2. In germline, CDR1 is MNHEY, CDR2 SVGEGT. The sequence came from a female donor who received the yellow fever vaccine. The chain joins TRBV6-2 or TRBV6-3 to TRBJ2-2; 9 nucleotides match TRBD1. The sequences come from T cells from blood (PBMCs), unsorted or a sorted subset (not recorded which), collected before or after yellow fever vaccination (not recorded which). CDR3 protein: CASSRQGGTGELFF. Written as DNA, the CDR3 is TGTGCCAGCAGTCGACAGGGGGGCACCGGGGAGCTGTTTTTT.